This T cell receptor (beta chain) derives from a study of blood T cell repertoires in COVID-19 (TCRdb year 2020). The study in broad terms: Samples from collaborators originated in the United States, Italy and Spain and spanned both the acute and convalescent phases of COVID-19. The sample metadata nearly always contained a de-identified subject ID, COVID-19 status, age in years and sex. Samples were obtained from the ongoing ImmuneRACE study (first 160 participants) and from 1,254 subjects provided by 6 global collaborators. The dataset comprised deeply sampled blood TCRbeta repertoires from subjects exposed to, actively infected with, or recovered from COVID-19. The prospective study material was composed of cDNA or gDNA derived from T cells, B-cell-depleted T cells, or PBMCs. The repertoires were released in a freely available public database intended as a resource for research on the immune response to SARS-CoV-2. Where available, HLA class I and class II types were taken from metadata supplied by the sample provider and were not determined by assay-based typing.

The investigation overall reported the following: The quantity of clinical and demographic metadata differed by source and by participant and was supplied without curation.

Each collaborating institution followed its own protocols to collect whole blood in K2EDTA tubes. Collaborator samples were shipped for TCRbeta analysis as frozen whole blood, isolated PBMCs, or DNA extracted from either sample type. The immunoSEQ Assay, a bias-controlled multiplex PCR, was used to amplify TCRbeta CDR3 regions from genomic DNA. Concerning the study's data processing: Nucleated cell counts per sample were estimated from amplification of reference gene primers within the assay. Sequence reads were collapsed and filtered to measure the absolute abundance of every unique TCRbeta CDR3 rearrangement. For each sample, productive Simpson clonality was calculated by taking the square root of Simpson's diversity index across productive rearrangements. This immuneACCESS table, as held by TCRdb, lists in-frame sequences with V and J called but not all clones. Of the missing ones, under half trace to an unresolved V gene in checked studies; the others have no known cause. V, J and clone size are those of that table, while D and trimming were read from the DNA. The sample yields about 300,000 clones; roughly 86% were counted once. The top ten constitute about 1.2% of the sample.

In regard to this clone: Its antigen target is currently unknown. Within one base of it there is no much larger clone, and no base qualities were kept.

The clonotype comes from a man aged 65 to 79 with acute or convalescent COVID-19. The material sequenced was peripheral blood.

The CDR3 has the sequence CASSQAGGRQPQHF. The DNA reads as follows: TGTGCCAGCAGCCAAGCAGGGGGCCGTCAGCCCCAGCATTTT. The rearranged segments are TRBV3-1 (or the pseudogene TRBV3-2) and TRBJ1-5; 8 central nucleotides agree with TRBD1. CDR3 length: 14 amino acids, cysteine to phenylalanine. The retained sequence is limited to the CDR3, 42 bases, with the frame set at the first base. From a lookup of the germline V gene (reference sequence), CDR1 and CDR2 are LGHDT and YNNKEL. Trimming removed 1 base from V and 6 bases from J; the gene matches leave 2 bases unexplained.